This T cell receptor (beta chain) was observed in a study of CD8+ T cells in alopecia areata. Study conclusions and caveats: Tofacitinib significantly lowered scalp clonality and expanded CD8+ clones among the top 100. Relative to normal scalp, lesional scalp, especially alopecia totalis/universalis, showed higher clonality.

Treatment of the sample: oral pan-JAK inhibitor, 5-10 mg twice daily. Starting from PBMCs, sorting isolated CD4+ and CD8+ T cells. Notes on this clone: The antigen remains undetermined.

Reverse transcribed after extraction, RNA yielded cDNA as the sequencing template. Sequencing was performed with immunoSEQ multiplex PCR; in TCRdb, only in-frame clones are kept and a portion is missing. The data show about 190,000 clones, 64% seen once. Germline V gene lookup returns CDR1 SGHDT and CDR2 YYEEEE. V lost 3 bases, J lost 4 bases, and 4 bases stayed unmatched. The length of the CDR3 is 14 residues. The specimen comprised CD4+ T cells sorted from blood, sampled at week 4, from a patient treated with tofacitinib. The rearrangement joins TRBV5-6 to TRBJ2-3; the match to TRBD2 covers 8 bases. The sequence was collected from a human donor with alopecia areata. This chain's CDR3 is CASSSSGGADTQYF. Written as DNA, the CDR3 is TGTGCCAGCAGCTCGAGCGGGGGAGCAGATACGCAGTATTTT. The variable domain in full, completed from reference TRBV5-6 and TRBJ2-3, reads DAGVTQSPTHLIKTRGQQVTLRCSPKSGHDTVSWYQQALGQGPQFIFQYYEEEERQRGNFPDRFSGHQFPNYSSELNVNALLLGDSALYLCASSSSGGADTQYFGPGTRLTVL.